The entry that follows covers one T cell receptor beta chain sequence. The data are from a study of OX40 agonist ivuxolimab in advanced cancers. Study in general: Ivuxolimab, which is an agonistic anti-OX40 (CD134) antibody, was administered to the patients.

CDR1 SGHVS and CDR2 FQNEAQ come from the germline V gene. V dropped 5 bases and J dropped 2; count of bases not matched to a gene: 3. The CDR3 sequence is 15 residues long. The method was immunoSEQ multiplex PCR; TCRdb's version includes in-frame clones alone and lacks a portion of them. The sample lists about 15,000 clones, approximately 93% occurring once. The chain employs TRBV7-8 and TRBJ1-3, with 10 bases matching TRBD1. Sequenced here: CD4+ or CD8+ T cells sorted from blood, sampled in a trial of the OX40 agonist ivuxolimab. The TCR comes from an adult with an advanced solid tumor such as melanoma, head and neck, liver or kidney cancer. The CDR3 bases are TGTGCCAGCAGCGCGGGGACAGGGGCTGGAAACACCATATATTTT. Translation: CASSAGTGAGNTIYF. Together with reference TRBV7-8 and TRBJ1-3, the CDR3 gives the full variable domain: GAGVSQSPRYKVAKRGQDVALRCDPISGHVSLFWYQQALGQGPEFLTYFQNEAQLDKSGLPSDRFFAERPEGSVSTLKIQRTQQEDSAVYLCASSAGTGAGNTIYFGEGSWLTVV.